This is a list of T cell receptor beta chains from one sample in a study of CD8 T cells in Susac syndrome. TCRdb independently ran MiXCR on the immunoSEQ multiplex PCR reads; one entry per CDR3 protein. The table lists roughly 120,000 distinct CDR3 sequences, 85% to 95% of them singletons. Sample: CD4+ T cells from PBMCs. These receptor sequences come from a human donor with multiple sclerosis. Both conserved end residues are part of each CDR3. Each record gives: J gene, D gene, V gene, CDR3 protein. D genes are given only for firm matches.

TRBJ2-7 TRBD2 TRBV14 CASSQDDNSGLAGGPYYEQYF
TRBJ2-2 NA TRBV28 CASRDTSLTGELFF
TRBJ1-2 NA TRBV19 CASSIRTGTTVYGYTF
TRBJ1-1 NA TRBV6-2/TRBV6-3 CASLIPNRATEAFF
TRBJ1-2 NA TRBV12-3/TRBV12-4 CASSLGPGSGYTF
TRBJ2-6 NA TRBV7-2 CASSPDRVSNVLTF
TRBJ1-2 TRBD1 TRBV29-1 CSVPTGDGYTF
TRBJ2-7 TRBD1 TRBV10-3 CAAGTGGFEQYF
TRBJ2-1 TRBD1 TRBV24-1 CATSTGGEANHNEQFF
TRBJ2-5 NA TRBV3-1 CASSQDRQQETQYF
TRBJ2-5 NA TRBV10-1 CASSSQVQETQYF
TRBJ2-5 NA TRBV7-2 CASSLSSSRGVQETQYF
TRBJ1-6 NA TRBV4-1 CASSQDNQGDSPLHF
TRBJ2-1 TRBD2 TRBV7-9 CASGLQAGSYNEQFF
TRBJ1-5 NA TRBV6-1 CASSEATSNQPQHF
TRBJ2-5 NA TRBV9 CASSGRVSGETQYF
TRBJ1-4 NA TRBV27 CASSLSTSQKLFF
TRBJ2-3 NA TRBV20-1 CSANRLSTDTQYF
TRBJ1-3 NA TRBV4-3 CASTERVDPTGNTIYF
TRBJ2-5 NA TRBV6-6 CASSDTPGRGQETQYF
TRBJ2-7 TRBD1 TRBV9 CASTRGQGNFEQYF
TRBJ1-1 NA TRBV2 CASPTGGNTEAFF
TRBJ1-2 NA TRBV3-1 CASVKGGSANYGYTF
TRBJ1-4 NA TRBV11-2 CASSRGLSLGANEKLFF
TRBJ1-3 NA TRBV29-1 CSALGTAAGNTIYF
TRBJ1-4 NA TRBV7-8 CASSGEAVRGGEKLFF
TRBJ2-1 TRBD2 TRBV11-2 CASSSLAGGFNEQFF
TRBJ1-1 NA TRBV6-5 CASRPPSNTEAFF
TRBJ2-3 NA TRBV12-3/TRBV12-4 CASSLGATDTQYF
TRBJ1-1 NA TRBV3-1 CASSQDPLGLATEAFF